The 15 T cell receptor beta chains below come from one sample, sequenced in a study of blood T cell repertoires in COVID-19. TCRdb keeps only in-frame clones here, not all; method: immunoSEQ multiplex PCR. Of roughly 200,000 clones in the sample, 81% were seen once. Sequencing input: peripheral blood. All receptors derive from a woman of 80 years or more with acute or convalescent COVID-19.

J is TRBJ1-2 and V is TRBV30; 9 bases align to TRBD1. The ends lost 0 bases at V and 7 bases at J; junction bases unmatched: 6. Germline V gene data show CDR1 as GTSNPN and CDR2 as SVGIG (reference sequence). There are 14 residues in the CDR3. CDR3 in amino acids: CAWSVGGQGIGYTF. In DNA, the CDR3 is TGTGCCTGGAGTGTAGGTGGACAGGGGATTGGCTACACCTTC. The whole variable domain, remainder taken from reference TRBV30 and TRBJ1-2, is SQTIHQWPATLVQPVGSPLSLECTVEGTSNPNLYWYRQAAGRGLQLLFYSVGIGQISSEVPQNLSASRPQDRQFILSSKKLLLSDSGFYLCAWSVGGQGIGYTFGSGTRLTVV.

V is TRBV5-1 and J is TRBJ2-2; TRBD1 matches at 7 bases. Germline V lookup: CDR1 SGHRS, CDR2 YFSETQ. V shed 0 bases and J 2 bases; nucleotides not matched to a gene: 4. The CDR3 loop spans 16 amino acids. The DNA of the CDR3 is TGCGCCAGCAGCTTGGCCGGGACAGCCAACACCGGGGAGCTGTTTTTT. This translates into CASSLAGTANTGELFF.

This sequence joins TRBV19 and TRBJ2-2; TRBD2 matches 9 bases. In germline, CDR1 is LNHDA, CDR2 SQIVND (reference sequence). The CDR3 contains 15 residues. J gave up 6 bases and V 8 bases, and 10 bases lay outside the gene matches. This CDR3 is CASVVAGASAGELFF. CDR3 DNA sequence: TGTGCCAGTGTGGTAGCGGGAGCCTCAGCCGGGGAGCTGTTTTTT.

The CDR3 coding sequence is TGCGCCAGCAGCCAAGATCTTTGGCAGGGGGGTGGCTACACCTTC. This sequence encodes CASSQDLWQGGGYTF. The chain couples TRBV4-1 to TRBJ1-2; 7 bases match TRBD1. The CDR3 is 15 amino acids. J gave up 7 bases and V 0 bases, and 8 bases lay outside the gene matches. CDR1 and CDR2 from the germline V gene are MGHRA and YSYEKL.

V usage is TRBV6-5 and J usage is TRBJ2-3; 9 nucleotides align to TRBD2. Germline-derived CDR1 and CDR2 are MNHEY and SVGAGI. The V gene end was trimmed by 7 bases and the J gene end by 0 bases; junction bases not matched to a gene: 5. The CDR3 has 15 amino acids. The CDR3 reads CASTLAGASTDTQYF. The DNA for the CDR3 is TGTGCCAGCACTTTAGCGGGGGCCAGCACAGATACGCAGTATTTT.

This chain links TRBV19 with TRBJ2-2; 11 bases line up with TRBD2. Germline V gene lookup returns CDR1 LNHDA and CDR2 SQIVND (reference sequence). This CDR3 has 16 residues. The V and J ends lost 6 bases and 0 bases, in that order; junction bases with no gene match: 3. This CDR3 is CASRTSGTPNTGELFF. Here the CDR3 DNA reads TGTGCCAGTAGGACTAGCGGGACCCCGAACACCGGGGAGCTGTTTTTT.

This sequence joins TRBV2 and TRBJ2-5; 8 positions agree with TRBD2. V gave up 10 bases and J gave up 2 bases; unmatched junction bases: 12. The CDR3 extends over 15 amino acids. CDR1 and CDR2 from the germline V gene are SNHLY and FYNNEI. The CDR3 reads CAIPTRRGAQETQYF. The CDR3, as DNA: TGTGCCATCCCAACGCGGCGGGGGGCTCAAGAGACCCAGTACTTC.

This sequence joins TRBV7-3 and TRBJ2-1; 9 bases are shared with TRBD2. J lost 6 bases, V lost 4 bases, and 7 bases had no gene match. CDR1 SGHTA and CDR2 FQGTGA come from the germline V gene. CDR3 size: 15 residues. The CDR3 region has the DNA TGTGCCAGCAGCTATAGCGGGAGTTTGGGCAATGAGCAGTTCTTC. Amino acids: CASSYSGSLGNEQFF.

This clone was detected only once. The chain carries TRBV27 and TRBJ2-2; D is ambiguous. The V and J ends lost 5 bases and 4 bases respectively, with 14 bases between them. The CDR3 covers 15 residues. Looked up from germline, CDR1 is MNHEY and CDR2 is SMNVEV (reference sequence). CDR3 region: CASSQKGRGTGELFF. The CDR3 region has the DNA TGTGCCAGCAGTCAGAAAGGCCGCGGCACCGGGGAGCTGTTTTTT.

This rearrangement joins TRBV9 to TRBJ2-7, with 8 positions matching TRBD1. Trimming removed 2 bases from V and 6 bases from J; junction bases left unmatched: 7. This CDR3 has 14 amino acids. Germline V gives CDR1 SGDLS, CDR2 YYNGEE. CDR3 nucleotide sequence: TGTGCCAGCAGCGTCGGTCAGGGGGCCTTCGAGCAGTACTTC. Translating it yields CASSVGQGAFEQYF.

The V call is TRBV3-1 (or the pseudogene TRBV3-2), the J call TRBJ1-1, with TRBD1 identical over 7 bases. CDR1 and CDR2 from the germline V gene are LGHDT and YNNKEL (reference sequence). The CDR3 is 14 residues long. With 1 base clipped from V and 9 bases from J, the junction kept 8 bases outside the gene matches. CDR3 amino acids: CASSQVVGTVKAFF. The CDR3 nucleotides are TGTGCCAGCAGCCAAGTAGTGGGGACAGTGAAAGCTTTCTTT.

The chain carries TRBV19 and TRBJ2-3; D gene ambiguous. The CDR3 contains 13 residues. Trimming took off 4 bases at V and 0 bases at J, with 5 bases between the two ends. From germline, CDR1 is LNHDA and CDR2 SQIVND (reference sequence). The CDR3 DNA reads TGTGCCAGTAGTACAACAAGCACAGATACGCAGTATTTT. Translation: CASSTTSTDTQYF. Full variable domain (missing parts from reference TRBV19 and TRBJ2-3): DGGITQSPKYLFRKEGQNVTLSCEQNLNHDAMYWYRQDPGQGLRLIYYSQIVNDFQKGDIAEGYSVSREKKESFPLTVTSAQKNPTAFYLCASSTTSTDTQYFGPGTRLTVL.

The gene calls are TRBV7-3 and TRBJ2-1; possibly TRBD2 for D (6 bases). The V end lost 2 bases, the J end lost 9 bases, and 20 bases lay between the germline ends. The CDR3 loop spans 16 amino acids. The germline V gene encodes CDR1 SGHTA and CDR2 FQGTGA. The DNA of the CDR3 is TGTGCCAGCAGCTTAGGGACTCCACGATCCGGCGGTGAGCAGTTCTTC. Translating it yields CASSLGTPRSGGEQFF.

The rearrangement joins TRBV9 to TRBJ1-6; D not certain. CDR3 length: 15 amino acids. Germline CDR1 reads SGDLS; CDR2 reads YYNGEE. Trimming took 0 bases from V and 7 from J, leaving 11 bases between them. The CDR3 sequence is CASSVDGRPNSPLHF. Here the CDR3 DNA reads TGTGCCAGCAGCGTAGATGGCAGGCCGAATTCACCCCTCCACTTT.

The chain employs TRBV5-6 and TRBJ1-1; possibly TRBD1 for D (5 bases). This CDR3 comprises 13 residues. V gave up 4 bases and J gave up 1 base, with 8 bases separating them. Germline V gene sequence: CDR1 SGHDT, CDR2 YYEEEE. CDR3 sequence (DNA): TGTGCCAGCAGCAGAACAGGGAACACTGAAGCTTTCTTT. It encodes CASSRTGNTEAFF. Full variable domain (remainder filled in from reference TRBV5-6 and TRBJ1-1): DAGVTQSPTHLIKTRGQQVTLRCSPKSGHDTVSWYQQALGQGPQFIFQYYEEEERQRGNFPDRFSGHQFPNYSSELNVNALLLGDSALYLCASSRTGNTEAFFGQGTRLTVV.